This entry describes one TCR beta chain. This sample is part of a study of blood T cell repertoires in COVID-19. Participants spanned ages about 18 to 90 years and resided in 24 US areas. Participant-given clinical history determined each cohort assignment. This CDR3 comprises 14 residues. Looked up from germline, CDR1 is SGDLS and CDR2 is YYNGEE. V was clipped by 0 bases and J by 3 bases; unmatched bases: 2. In the original analysis: Counts of nucleated cells, estimated from reference gene primer amplification, were obtained. Clones were sequenced by immunoSEQ multiplex PCR, and TCRdb holds only the in-frame ones, with some missing. From that table come the V and J calls and clone size; the DNA was used to work out D and trimming. Altogether about 240,000 clones are present, 86% being singletons, with the ten largest covering about 3.3%.

This sequence was found in a woman in her 40s with acute COVID-19. The chain couples TRBV9 to TRBJ2-7, with 8 bases matching TRBD2. The specimen was PBMCs or T cells enriched from blood (not recorded which). CDR3 in amino acids: CASSVAGLGYEQYF. CDR3 nucleotides: TGTGCCAGCAGCGTAGCGGGACTAGGCTACGAGCAGTACTTC.